This T cell receptor (beta chain) emerged from a study of T-cell reconstitution after alpha-beta-depleted transplantation in children. The germline CDR1 and CDR2 sequences are SGHVS and FQNEAQ. CDR3 length: 17 amino acids. V lost 0 bases and J lost 4; bases outside the gene matches: 7. TCRbeta library preparation incorporated unique molecular identifiers. TCRdb fed the PCR reads into MiXCR, producing one record per CDR3 protein. The sample has about 510,000 distinct CDR3 sequences, approximately 10% seen once. The sequencing here drew on PBMCs, mostly from graft donor cells, taken 180 days after TCRalphabeta/CD19-depleted stem cell transplant. The sequence was collected from a female patient aged 2 to 10 who had a stem cell transplant for aplastic anemia, so the T cells may come from the graft donor. V gene TRBV7-8 combines with J gene TRBJ2-1; 9 bases are shared with TRBD2. CDR3 amino acids: CASSLAPVSGSYNEQFF. In DNA form, the CDR3 reads TGTGCCAGCAGCTTAGCGCCGGTTAGCGGGAGTTACAATGAGCAGTTCTTC.